This entry concerns a single T cell receptor (beta chain). Its antigen remains unidentified. CDR3 length equals 18 residues. The V gene's germline CDR1 is SGHTA and CDR2 FQGTGA. V trimming: 3 bases; J trimming: 1 base; junction bases outside the gene matches: 9. This record comes from a study of cytomegalovirus exposure and HLA in healthy donors. Study information: In an earlier analysis, 95 million to 140 million unique TCR beta sequences were found from some 200 million T cells. Broader study findings: Later genetic work tied a missense DCLRE1C variant to beta-chain V and J trimming. Several V segments, TRBV6-2 and TRBV6-3 among them, could not be told apart and were dropped. Later work found most CMV-associated TCR beta chains apparently HLA-restricted.

Primers for the PCR totalled 60 Vbeta and 13 Jbeta. Assay: immunoSEQ multiplex PCR; the TCRdb copy retains only in-frame clones and omits some. This table holds about 160,000 clones, around 72% found once. The sequence was obtained from a woman in her thirties or forties in good health and CMV-seropositive. The gene calls are TRBV7-3 and TRBJ2-5; 12 positions match TRBD2. The sequenced sample consisted of PBMCs. The CDR3 loop reads CASSLGASGGAFQETQYF. CDR3 in DNA: TGTGCCAGCAGCTTGGGGGCTAGCGGGGGGGCCTTCCAAGAGACCCAGTACTTC. Drawing the rest from reference TRBV7-3 and TRBJ2-5, the complete variable domain is GAGVSQTPSNKVTEKGKYVELRCDPISGHTALYWYRQSLGQGPEFLIYFQGTGAADDSGLPNDRFFAVRPEGSVSTLKIQRTERGDSAVYLCASSLGASGGAFQETQYFGPGTRLLVL.